The rows below give T cell receptor beta chains drawn from one sample of a study of blood T cell repertoires in COVID-19. The assay was immunoSEQ multiplex PCR, and TCRdb's table has in-frame clones only and misses some. This sample has roughly 95,000 clones, with about four fifths found just once. What was sequenced was peripheral blood. The receptors originated from a human donor in a cohort sampled during active COVID-19. Each CDR3 is given with its conserved first and last residue. The D gene is left open where the match is weak. Only part of the rows carry a size: once, few, many, or a class if the clone is expanded.

d_call j_call v_call clone_size cdr3_nt cdr3_aa
NA TRBJ1-2 TRBV11-2 NA TGTGCCAGCAGCTTAGCAGGATCGAACTATGGCTACACCTTC CASSLAGSNYGYTF
NA TRBJ1-2 TRBV4-3 NA TGCGCCAGCAGCCAAGATGGGGGGGTAGATGGCTACACCTTC CASSQDGGVDGYTF
NA TRBJ2-2 TRBV29-1 NA TGCAGCGGGGGACGGTCGAACACCGGGGAGCTGTTTTTT CSGGRSNTGELFF
NA TRBJ2-7 TRBV6-5 NA TGTGCCAGCAGGGACGGGCTAGCTCGTTTGACCGAGCAGTACTTC CASRDGLARLTEQYF
TRBD1 TRBJ2-7 TRBV5-4 NA TGTGCCAGCAGCTTGCCCCCCGGGACAGGACAGTACGAGCAGTACTTC CASSLPPGTGQYEQYF
NA TRBJ1-2 TRBV27 few TGTGCCAGCAGTTTGCGCGGACTCTTTAACTATGGCTACACCTTC CASSLRGLFNYGYTF
NA TRBJ2-4 TRBV24-1 NA TGTGCCACCAGTGACCGGGAAATTCAGTACTTC CATSDREIQYF
TRBD1 TRBJ2-7 TRBV24-1 NA TGTGCCACCAGTGATTTCTCCCGGACAGGGGGCTACGAGCAGTACTTC CATSDFSRTGGYEQYF
NA TRBJ2-7 TRBV10-1 once TGCGCCAGCAGTGATTTCTATCAGCCAGGAAACCACTACGAGCAGTACTTC CASSDFYQPGNHYEQYF
TRBD1 TRBJ1-1 TRBV4-1 once TGCGCCAGCAGCCGCCAGGGGGCGGTATATGGTGAAGCTTTCTTT CASSRQGAVYGEAFF
NA TRBJ1-2 TRBV5-4 few TGTGCCAGCAGCTTGGGGACAGAGGGGAACTATGGCTACACCTTC CASSLGTEGNYGYTF
TRBD1 TRBJ1-5 TRBV7-8 NA TGTGCCAGCAGCTTATCCACAGGGGCTGGGAATCAGCCCCAGCATTTT CASSLSTGAGNQPQHF
TRBD1 TRBJ1-4 TRBV29-1 NA TGCAGCGTTGAAGTGCAGGGGGCGCGGGAAAAACTGTTTTTT CSVEVQGAREKLFF
TRBD1 TRBJ1-5 TRBV7-2 NA TGTGCCAGCAGCTTAGCGGGGACAGGGGTACTTCAGCCCCAGCATTTT CASSLAGTGVLQPQHF
TRBD2 TRBJ2-7 TRBV9 NA TGTGCCAGCAGCGCTACAGCGGGGGGGCTGGACGAGCAGTACTTC CASSATAGGLDEQYF
NA TRBJ2-7 TRBV9 NA TGTGCCAGCAGCCCCTCGTGGGCCAGGCCCTACGAGCAGTACTTC CASSPSWARPYEQYF
NA TRBJ1-2 TRBV12-5 NA TGTGCTAGTGGTTTGGGTACTGTCCGAGGCTACACCTTC CASGLGTVRGYTF
TRBD2 TRBJ2-2 TRBV18 NA TGTGCCAGCTCACCAGACATAGCGGGGTACACCGGGGAGCTGTTTTTT CASSPDIAGYTGELFF
NA TRBJ1-2 TRBV5-1 NA TGCGCCAGCAGCTTGGCCCCGCACCTAACTTACTATGGCTACACCTTC CASSLAPHLTYYGYTF
NA TRBJ2-1 TRBV24-1 NA TGTGCCACCAGTGACGCCGGACAACTCTCGTCCTACAATGAGCAGTTCTTC CATSDAGQLSSYNEQFF
NA TRBJ2-3 TRBV7-6 NA TGTGCCAGCAGCTTATTTCATGGGGCTATGGGCAAAAACACAGATACGCAGTATTTT CASSLFHGAMGKNTDTQYF